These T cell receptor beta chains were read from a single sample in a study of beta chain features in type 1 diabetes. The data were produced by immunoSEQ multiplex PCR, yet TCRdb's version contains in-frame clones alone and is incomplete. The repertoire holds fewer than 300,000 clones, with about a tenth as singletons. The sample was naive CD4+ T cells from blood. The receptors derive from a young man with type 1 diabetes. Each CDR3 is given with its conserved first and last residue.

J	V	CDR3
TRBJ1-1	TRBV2	CASLWQANTEAFF
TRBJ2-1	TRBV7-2	CASSLELAGHNEQFF
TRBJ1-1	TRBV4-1	CASSHPLRDRATEAFF
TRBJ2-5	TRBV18	CASSRTAEETQYF
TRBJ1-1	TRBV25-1	CASGTGNTEAFF
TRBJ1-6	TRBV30	CAWSVQGRGKSPLHF
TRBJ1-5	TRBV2	CASSWTGTDQPQHF
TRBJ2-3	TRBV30	CAWSERTDTQYF
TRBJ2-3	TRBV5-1	CASSQGLALSTDTQYF
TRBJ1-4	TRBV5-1	CASSGEAAEKLFF
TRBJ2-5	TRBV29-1	CSALTSGAETQYF
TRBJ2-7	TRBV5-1	CASSPDGQGKGEQYF
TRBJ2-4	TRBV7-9	CASSLDSSAAAKNIQYF
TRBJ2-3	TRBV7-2	CASSWRGVATDTQYF
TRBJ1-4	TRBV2	CASSEDGAKLFF
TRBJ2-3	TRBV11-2	CASSFGGGRADTQYF
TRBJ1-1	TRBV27	CASRNRVGAFF
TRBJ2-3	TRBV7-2	CASSATSGGSTDTQYF
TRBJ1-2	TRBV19	CASSIAAGQGYGYTF
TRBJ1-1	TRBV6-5	CASRRQGPTEAFF
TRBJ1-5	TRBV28	CASSSPGNGQPQHF
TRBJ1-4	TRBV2	CASSAAGGPNEKLFF
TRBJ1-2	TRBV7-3	CASSLSPGGTEAVYTF
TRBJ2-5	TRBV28	CASRGAGETQYF
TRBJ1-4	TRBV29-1	CSVDTGGEKLFF
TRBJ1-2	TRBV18	CASSPPQGYGYTF
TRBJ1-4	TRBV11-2	CASSFTTGLNEKLFF
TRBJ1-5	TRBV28	CASTPPSGDGNQPQHF
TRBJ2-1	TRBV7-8	CASSLARVAFYNEQFF
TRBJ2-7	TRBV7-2	CASSSAGTGVYEQYF
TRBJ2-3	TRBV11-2	CASSLSHTDTQYF
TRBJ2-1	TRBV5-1	CASTWDREVEQFF
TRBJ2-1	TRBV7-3	CASSSQGNYEQFF
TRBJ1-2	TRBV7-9	CASSFAGNYGYTF
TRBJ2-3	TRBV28	CAISPGGAGTDTQYF
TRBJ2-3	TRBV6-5	CASGLPSKDTQYF
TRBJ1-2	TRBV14	CASSQDRPGVNGYTF
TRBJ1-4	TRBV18	CASSPGQGNEKLFF
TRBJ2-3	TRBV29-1	CSVVWTGTDTQYF
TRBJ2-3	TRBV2	CASSEWLAGSTDTQYF
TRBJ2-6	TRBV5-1	CASYQGFGANVLTF
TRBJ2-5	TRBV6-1	CASSAGVQETQYF
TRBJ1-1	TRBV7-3	CASSSGTVTEAFF
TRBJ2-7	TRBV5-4	CASSNFGTGGNF
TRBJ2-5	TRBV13	CASSLFWRDSQETQYF
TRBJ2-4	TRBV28	CASSLRSRAGAKNIQYF
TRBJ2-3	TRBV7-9	CASSLATGGTPDTQYF
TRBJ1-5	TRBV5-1	CASSLGDRDQPQHF
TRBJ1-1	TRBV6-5	CASSPTGAVGTEAFF
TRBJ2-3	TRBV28	CASSSPGGGADTQYF